These 30 T cell receptor beta chains originate from one sample sequenced in a study of early T cells in non-severe SARS-CoV-2 infection. MiXCR, applied by TCRdb to the 5' RACE reads, yields one record per CDR3 protein. The top ten clones hold around 4.6% of a sample with about 63,000 distinct CDR3 sequences, 10% to 15% of them seen once. Sequenced: whole blood. All receptors come from an adult who was a healthcare worker with PCR-confirmed SARS-CoV-2 infection or an uninfected control (not recorded which).

This clonotype was found a few times. The chain couples TRBV11-2 to TRBJ1-2; D unresolved. Between the trimmed V and J ends, which lost 1 base and 3 bases, there was a span of 6 bases. The CDR3 has 13 residues. Germline V gene sequence: CDR1 SGHAT, CDR2 FQNNGV. The CDR3 region is CASSLGTHYGYTF. The CDR3 nucleotides read TGTGCCAGCAGCTTAGGGACCCACTATGGCTACACCTTC.

This clonotype was found many times. This chain connects TRBV12-5 to TRBJ2-3, with no clear D. Between the trimmed V and J ends, which lost 5 bases and 1 base, there was a span of 10 bases. Germline CDR1 LGHNT, CDR2 FRNRAP. This CDR3 is built from 14 residues. For the CDR3, the DNA is TGTGCTAGTGGTCCCCCGACGGGCACAGATACGCAGTATTTT. Its protein product is CASGPPTGTDTQYF.

This clonotype was counted at least ten times. DNA for the CDR3: TGCAGTGCTACTGCTGGGTACAATGAGCAGTTCTTC. It is translated as CSATAGYNEQFF. The J gene is TRBJ2-1, the V gene TRBV20-1, with D unresolved. In germline, CDR1 is DFQATT, CDR2 SNEGSKA (reference sequence). V lost 4 bases, J lost 4 bases, and 8 bases lay in between. The CDR3 consists of 12 residues.

This rearrangement joins TRBV25-1 to TRBJ2-1; D is perhaps TRBD2 (6 bases). Germline assignment: CDR1 MGHDK and CDR2 SYGVNS. Deletions cut 5 bases from V and 4 bases from J, with 12 bases between. This CDR3 is built from 14 residues. The CDR3 loop is CASSPPRGYNEQFF. DNA of the CDR3: TGTGCCAGCAGTCCCCCCCGGGGGTACAATGAGCAGTTCTTC.

This clonotype appeared a few times. The chain employs TRBV2 and TRBJ2-5; a possible D gene is TRBD2 (5 bases). Germline loops: CDR1 SNHLY, CDR2 FYNNEI. Trimming shortened V by 6 bases and J by 2 bases, and 22 bases separated the two germline ends. This CDR3 is 17 amino acids long. In nucleotides, the CDR3 is TGTGCCAGCAGCACCTCGGGATCGACACAAAATCAAGAGACCCAGTACTTC. It translates to CASSTSGSTQNQETQYF.

The CDR3 sequence is CASSETRIYNSPLHF. CDR3 in DNA: TGTGCCAGCAGTGAAACCCGAATCTATAATTCACCCCTCCACTTT. This chain connects TRBV2 to TRBJ1-6; no definite D call. Trimming took 2 bases from V and 3 from J, leaving 8 bases between them. The CDR3 is 15 amino acids. Germline values: CDR1 SNHLY, CDR2 FYNNEI.

A word on this clonotype: This clone may be a read error of a much larger clone one base away. The V and J genes are TRBV2 and TRBJ2-2; 7 bases align to TRBD1. CDR1 SNHLY and CDR2 FYNNEI come from the germline V gene. The CDR3 has 14 residues. CDR3 sequence reads: CTSSERGHGGELFF. CDR3 sequence (DNA): TGTACCAGCAGTGAAAGGGGGCATGGCGGGGAGCTGTTTTTT. Full variable domain (rest looked up from reference TRBV2 and TRBJ2-2): EPEVTQTPSHQVTQMGQEVILRCVPISNHLYFYWYRQILGQKVEFLVSFYNNEISEKSEIFDDQFSVERPDGSNFTLKIRSTKLEDSAMYFCTSSERGHGGELFFGEGSRLTVL.

This clonotype was seen a few times. This chain links TRBV7-9 with TRBJ2-2, with D unclear. The CDR3 is 14 amino acids. CDR1 is SEHNR and CDR2 is FQNEAQ in the germline V gene (reference sequence). The V end was cut by 3 bases, the J end by 3 bases, with 8 bases between. CDR3: CASSFYGYTGELFF. Written as DNA, the CDR3 is TGTGCCAGCAGCTTCTACGGGTACACCGGGGAGCTGTTTTTT.

This clonotype came up many times. The chain couples TRBV6-5 to TRBJ2-1; 9 nucleotides align to TRBD1. The V and J ends lost 5 bases and 7 bases, in that order; junction bases with no gene match: 6. The length of the CDR3 is 14 residues. The V gene's germline CDR1 is MNHEY and CDR2 SVGAGI. Written as DNA, the CDR3 is TGTGCCAGCAGTGCCGGGACAGGGAGGAATGAGCAGTTCTTC. Protein: CASSAGTGRNEQFF.

This clonotype has a count of ten or more. CDR3 DNA sequence: TGTGCCAGCAGCTCGATCGCCGGGGCTGAAGCTTTCTTT. Its translation is CASSSIAGAEAFF. The chain couples TRBV7-6 to TRBJ1-1; D remains ambiguous. In germline, CDR1 is SGHVS, CDR2 FNYEAQ. The CDR3 totals 13 residues. V lost 4 bases and J 6 bases, leaving 12 bases between the germline ends.

In its sample, this clonotype was seen many times. The chain carries TRBV12-3 or TRBV12-4 and TRBJ1-2; D is undetermined. The ends were cut back, 3 bases at V and 4 bases at J, with 3 bases in the middle. CDR3 length: 11 residues. CDR3 protein: CASSLGYGYTF. As DNA, the CDR3 is TGTGCCAGCAGTTTGGGCTATGGCTACACCTTC.

This clonotype was observed many times. The chain links TRBV12-3 or TRBV12-4 to TRBJ2-3; no clear D. With 5 bases removed from V and 2 bases from J, the gap between germline ends came to 5 bases. The CDR3 length is 12 residues. In DNA form, the CDR3 reads TGTGCCAGCAGTCCGACCACAGATACGCAGTATTTT. Residues: CASSPTTDTQYF.

V and J are TRBV5-6 and TRBJ1-6; D unclear. V lost 2 bases and J lost 8, with 11 bases in between. Germline lookup yields CDR1 SGHDT and CDR2 YYEEEE. The CDR3 has 14 amino acids. CDR3 nucleotides: TGTGCCAGCAGCTTTTACAGCGCCGATTCACCCCTCCACTTT. Amino acid sequence: CASSFYSADSPLHF.

This clonotype was detected many times. V and J are TRBV7-9 and TRBJ2-3; D call uncertain. The CDR3 is 12 amino acids. V was shortened by 4 bases and J by 6 bases, with 8 bases between the two germline ends. Germline V gene lookup returns CDR1 SEHNR and CDR2 FQNEAQ (reference sequence). CDR3 coding DNA: TGTGCCAGCAGCTCCGCGGAGGATACGCAGTATTTT. Protein product: CASSSAEDTQYF. The variable domain in full, completed from reference TRBV7-9 and TRBJ2-3, reads DTGVSQNPRHKITKRGQNVTFRCDPISEHNRLYWYRQTLGQGPEFLTYFQNEAQLEKSRLLSDRFSAERPKGSFSTLEIQRTEQGDSAMYLCASSSAEDTQYFGPGTRLTVL.

This clonotype was seen more than once but under ten times. The rearrangement joins TRBV14 to TRBJ2-7; D unclear. The length of the CDR3 is 14 residues. Per germline, CDR1 SGHDN and CDR2 FVKESK. With 4 bases removed from V and 3 bases from J, the gap between germline ends came to 13 bases. CDR3 sequence (DNA): TGTGCCAGCAGCCCCCTAGGGAAAAACTACGAGCAGTACTTC. This sequence encodes CASSPLGKNYEQYF.

V gene TRBV24-1 combines with J gene TRBJ2-5, with a possible D match to TRBD1 (6 bases). The CDR3 consists of 16 residues. Trimming removed 3 bases from V and 3 bases from J, with 16 bases in between. CDR1 is KGHDR, CDR2 SFDVKD, per germline. CDR3 residues: CATSDPGAGVEETQYF. CDR3 nucleotides: TGTGCCACCAGTGATCCAGGGGCAGGGGTTGAAGAGACCCAGTACTTC.

The chain employs TRBV6-6 and TRBJ1-2; D is uncertain. CDR1 MNHNY and CDR2 SVGAGI come from the germline V gene (reference sequence). The CDR3 spans 17 residues. V was pared by 5 bases and J by 4 bases, with 23 bases between. CDR3 nucleotide sequence: TGTGCCAGCAGTGAAGTGTCCTACTTAAGGACCTCCTATGGCTACACCTTC. Its translation: CASSEVSYLRTSYGYTF.

This clonotype was counted between two and nine times. J is TRBJ2-5 and V is TRBV2; D perhaps matches TRBD1 (5 bases). The CDR3 is 16 amino acids. The V gene lost 7 bases and the J gene lost 3 bases, with 21 bases spanning the gap. Germline CDR1 reads SNHLY; CDR2 reads FYNNEI. As DNA, the CDR3 is TGTGCCAGCATTCCGACCAGGGAAGTCGGAAAAGAGACCCAGTACTTC. Residues: CASIPTREVGKETQYF.

About this clonotype itself: This could be a read error, since a much larger clone is one nucleotide away. The rearrangement uses TRBV14 and TRBJ1-6; D is perhaps TRBD1 (5 bases). CDR1 and CDR2 (germline): SGHDN, FVKESK. This CDR3 region has 15 residues. Here the CDR3 DNA reads TGTGCCGGCAGCCAGGCGATGGGGGATAATTCACCCCTCCACTTT. Translating it yields CAGSQAMGDNSPLHF.

The CDR3 DNA sequence: TGCAGCGTTGAAGAGAGGACGGAGACCCAGTACTTC. It translates to CSVEERTETQYF. The chain employs TRBV29-1 and TRBJ2-5; D not resolved. Germline CDR1 is SQVTM and CDR2 is ANQGSEA. There are 12 residues in the CDR3. V dropped 0 bases and J dropped 5 bases, with 7 bases sitting between them.

Many counts were recorded for this clonotype. V gene TRBV5-6 combines with J gene TRBJ2-1; no clear D. The CDR3 spans 14 residues. Between the trimmed V and J ends, which lost 5 bases and 4 bases, there was a span of 13 bases. Germline V lookup: CDR1 SGHDT, CDR2 YYEEEE. This chain's CDR3 is CASSPGPSYNEQFF. DNA for the CDR3: TGTGCCAGCAGTCCCGGACCGAGTTACAATGAGCAGTTCTTC.

This clonotype was seen ten or more times. V gene TRBV4-3 combines with J gene TRBJ2-3, with a weak D call TRBD1 (5 bases). The CDR3 is 18 amino acids. CDR1 is LGHNA and CDR2 is YSLEER in the germline V gene. The V and J ends lost 2 bases and 9 bases respectively, with 27 bases between them. The CDR3 sequence: CASSQSVRGLDQDQTQYF. The CDR3 region has the DNA TGCGCCAGCAGCCAATCCGTTAGGGGCCTTGATCAGGACCAGACGCAGTATTTT.

This clonotype has just a few counts. The chain links TRBV7-9 to TRBJ2-4, with 7 bases that match TRBD1. Germline CDR1 reads SEHNR; CDR2 reads FQNEAQ (reference sequence). CDR3 length equals 16 residues. V lost 1 base to trimming and J lost 10 bases; unmatched junction nucleotides: 13. The CDR3 region has the DNA TGTGCCAGCAGCTTAGTAGAGGGGGCCCCCCCAAAGATTCAGTACTTC. This encodes CASSLVEGAPPKIQYF. The entire variable domain, with the rest obtained from reference TRBV7-9 and TRBJ2-4, is as follows: DTGVSQNPRHKITKRGQNVTFRCDPISEHNRLYWYRQTLGQGPEFLTYFQNEAQLEKSRLLSDRFSAERPKGSFSTLEIQRTEQGDSAMYLCASSLVEGAPPKIQYFGAGTRLSVL.

This clonotype appeared many times. The chain recombines TRBV4-3 with TRBJ2-7, with TRBD2 matching over 11 bases. The CDR3 sequence is 17 residues long. V dropped 2 bases and J dropped 2; count of bases not matched to a gene: 8. CDR1 and CDR2 from the germline V gene are LGHNA and YSLEER. Written as DNA, the CDR3 is TGCGCCAGCAGCCAATCCCTACTAGCGGGGGCGGCCTACGAGCAGTACTTC. It translates to CASSQSLLAGAAYEQYF.

This clonotype was seen a handful of times. This rearrangement joins TRBV20-1 to TRBJ2-1, with TRBD2 matching over 10 bases. Trimming removed 2 bases from V and 3 bases from J; junction bases left unmatched: 7. Germline V lookup: CDR1 DFQATT, CDR2 SNEGSKA (reference sequence). CDR3 length: 16 residues. As DNA, the CDR3 is TGCAGTGCTAGAATGCTAGCGGGGGCCCACTACAATGAGCAGTTCTTC. Translated, it gives CSARMLAGAHYNEQFF.

In its sample, this clonotype was seen many times. The rearrangement links TRBV18 to TRBJ2-7; no definite D call. CDR3 length: 12 residues. With 3 bases removed from V and 3 bases from J, the gap between germline ends came to 6 bases. The germline V gene has CDR1 KGHSH and CDR2 LQKENI. This CDR3 reads CASSPDFYEQYF. The CDR3 region has the DNA TGTGCCAGCTCACCTGATTTCTACGAGCAGTACTTC.

This clonotype showed up many times. This chain links TRBV6-6 with TRBJ2-5; no reliable D call. The ends were cut back, 6 bases at V and 5 bases at J, with 10 bases in the middle. The CDR3 loop spans 12 amino acids. Germline V gene data show CDR1 as MNHNY and CDR2 as SVGAGI (reference sequence). CDR3 bases: TGTGCCAGCAGCCCTTCTTTGGAGACCCAGTACTTC. Amino acid sequence: CASSPSLETQYF.

This clonotype came up a few times. V gene TRBV29-1 combines with J gene TRBJ2-2; no clear D gene. The germline gives CDR1 SQVTM, CDR2 ANQGSEA. Deletions cut 6 bases from V and 0 bases from J, with 8 bases between. The CDR3 loop spans 13 amino acids. This chain's CDR3 is CSVERANTGELFF. In DNA, the CDR3 is TGCAGCGTGGAGCGAGCGAACACCGGGGAGCTGTTTTTT.

There are many counts of this clonotype. V and J are TRBV5-4 and TRBJ2-7, with D unresolved. The CDR3 length is 14 residues. From germline, CDR1 is SGHNT and CDR2 YYREEE (reference sequence). The V gene lost 0 bases and the J gene lost 1 base, with 8 bases spanning the gap. The CDR3 loop is CASSLDGPSYEQYF. For the CDR3, the DNA is TGTGCCAGCAGCTTGGACGGGCCTTCCTACGAGCAGTACTTC.

The chain carries TRBV10-1 and TRBJ2-7, with a weak D call TRBD1 (5 bases). The V and J ends lost 0 bases and 3 bases respectively, with 12 bases between them. The CDR3 extends over 15 amino acids. The germline gives CDR1 WNHNN, CDR2 SYGVQD (reference sequence). The CDR3 nucleotides read TGCGCCAGCAGTGAGTCTTTGGGGCCTGGCTACGAGCAGTACTTC. This sequence encodes CASSESLGPGYEQYF.